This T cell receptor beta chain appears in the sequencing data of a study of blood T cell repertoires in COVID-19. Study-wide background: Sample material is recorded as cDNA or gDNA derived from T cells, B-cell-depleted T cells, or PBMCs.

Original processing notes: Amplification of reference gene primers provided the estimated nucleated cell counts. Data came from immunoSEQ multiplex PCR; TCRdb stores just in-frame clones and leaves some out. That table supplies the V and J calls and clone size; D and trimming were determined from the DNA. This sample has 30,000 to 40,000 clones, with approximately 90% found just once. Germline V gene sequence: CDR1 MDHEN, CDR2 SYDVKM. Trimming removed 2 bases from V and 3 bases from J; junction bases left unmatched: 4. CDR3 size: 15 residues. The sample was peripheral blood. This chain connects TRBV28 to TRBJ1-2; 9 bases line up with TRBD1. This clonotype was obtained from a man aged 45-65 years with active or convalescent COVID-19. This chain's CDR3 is CASSLGTGRYYGYTF. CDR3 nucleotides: TGTGCCAGCAGTTTAGGGACAGGGAGATACTATGGCTACACCTTC.